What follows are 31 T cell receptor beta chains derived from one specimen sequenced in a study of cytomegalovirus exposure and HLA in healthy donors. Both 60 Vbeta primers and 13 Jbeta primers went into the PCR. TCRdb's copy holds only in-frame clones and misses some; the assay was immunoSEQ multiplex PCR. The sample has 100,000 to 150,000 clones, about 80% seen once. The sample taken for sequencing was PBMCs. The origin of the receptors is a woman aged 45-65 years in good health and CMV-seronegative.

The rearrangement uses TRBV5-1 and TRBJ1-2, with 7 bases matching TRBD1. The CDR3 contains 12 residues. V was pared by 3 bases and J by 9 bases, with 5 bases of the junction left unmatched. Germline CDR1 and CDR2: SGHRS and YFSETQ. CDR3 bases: TGCGCCAGCAGCTCGACAGGGTGGCGCTACACCTTC. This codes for CASSSTGWRYTF.

The CDR3, as DNA: TGTGCCAGCAGTTTATGGGCAGGCTATGGCTACACCTTC. Translated: CASSLWAGYGYTF. V usage is TRBV27 and J usage is TRBJ1-2; D is uncertain. CDR1 MNHEY and CDR2 SMNVEV come from the germline V gene (reference sequence). V lost 1 base and J 4 bases, leaving 7 bases between the germline ends. The CDR3 is 13 residues long.

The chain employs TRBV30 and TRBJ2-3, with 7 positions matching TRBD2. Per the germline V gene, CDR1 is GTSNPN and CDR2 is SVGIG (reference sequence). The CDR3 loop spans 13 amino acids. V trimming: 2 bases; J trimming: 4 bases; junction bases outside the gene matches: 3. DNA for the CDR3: TGTGCCTGGAGTCCCGGACTAGCAGATACGCAGTATTTT. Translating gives CAWSPGLADTQYF.

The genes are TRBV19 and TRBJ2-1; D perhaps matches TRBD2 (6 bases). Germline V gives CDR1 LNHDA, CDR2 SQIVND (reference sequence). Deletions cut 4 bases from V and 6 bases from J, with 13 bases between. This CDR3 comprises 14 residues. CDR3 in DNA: TGTGCCAGTAGTACTTCCGGGACTCCCAATGAGCAGTTCTTC. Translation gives CASSTSGTPNEQFF.

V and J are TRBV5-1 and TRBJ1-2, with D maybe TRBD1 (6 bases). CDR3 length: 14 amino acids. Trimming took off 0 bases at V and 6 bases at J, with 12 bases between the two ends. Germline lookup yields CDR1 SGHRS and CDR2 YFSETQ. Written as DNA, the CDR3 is TGCGCCAGCAGCTTGGCAGGACAGACCGATGGCTACACCTTC. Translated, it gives CASSLAGQTDGYTF.

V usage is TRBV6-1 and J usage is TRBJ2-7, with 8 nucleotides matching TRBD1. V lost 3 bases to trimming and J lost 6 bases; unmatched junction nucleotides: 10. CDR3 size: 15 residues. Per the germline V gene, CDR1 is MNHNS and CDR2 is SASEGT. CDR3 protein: CASSDFIGQGGEQYV. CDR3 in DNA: TGTGCCAGCAGTGACTTCATCGGACAGGGCGGCGAGCAGTACGTC.

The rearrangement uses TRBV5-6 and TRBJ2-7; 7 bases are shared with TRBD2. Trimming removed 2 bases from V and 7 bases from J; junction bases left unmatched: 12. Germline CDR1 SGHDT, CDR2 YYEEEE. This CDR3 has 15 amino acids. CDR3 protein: CASSFLAVGPREQYF. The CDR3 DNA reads TGTGCCAGCAGCTTCCTAGCGGTGGGACCGCGGGAGCAGTACTTC.

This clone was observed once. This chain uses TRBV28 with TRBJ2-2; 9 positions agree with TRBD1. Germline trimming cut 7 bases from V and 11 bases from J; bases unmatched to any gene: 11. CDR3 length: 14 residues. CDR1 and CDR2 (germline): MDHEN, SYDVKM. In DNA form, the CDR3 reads TGTGCCAGCAAGGGGACAGGGCCCCCGTATGAGCTGTTTTTT. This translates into CASKGTGPPYELFF.

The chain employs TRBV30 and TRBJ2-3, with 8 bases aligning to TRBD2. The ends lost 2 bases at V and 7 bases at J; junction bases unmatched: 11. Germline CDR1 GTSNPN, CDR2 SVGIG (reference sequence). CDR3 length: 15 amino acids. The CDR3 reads CAWSKIAGRGNTQYF. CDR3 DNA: TGTGCCTGGAGTAAGATAGCGGGAAGAGGAAATACGCAGTATTTT.

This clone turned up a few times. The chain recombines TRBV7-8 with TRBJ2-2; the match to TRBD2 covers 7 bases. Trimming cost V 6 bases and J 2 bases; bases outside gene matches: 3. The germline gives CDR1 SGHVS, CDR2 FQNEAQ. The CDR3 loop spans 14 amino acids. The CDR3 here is CASRGGVNTGELFF. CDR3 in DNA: TGTGCCAGCAGGGGGGGGGTTAACACCGGGGAGCTGTTTTTT. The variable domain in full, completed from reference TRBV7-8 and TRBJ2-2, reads GAGVSQSPRYKVAKRGQDVALRCDPISGHVSLFWYQQALGQGPEFLTYFQNEAQLDKSGLPSDRFFAERPEGSVSTLKIQRTQQEDSAVYLCASRGGVNTGELFFGEGSRLTVL.

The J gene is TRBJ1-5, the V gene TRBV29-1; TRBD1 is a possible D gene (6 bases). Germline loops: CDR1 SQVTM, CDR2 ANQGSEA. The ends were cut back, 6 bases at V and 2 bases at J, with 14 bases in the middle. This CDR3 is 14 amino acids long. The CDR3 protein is CSVRGGYGNQPQHF. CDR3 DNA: TGCAGCGTCCGCGGGGGCTACGGCAATCAGCCCCAGCATTTT. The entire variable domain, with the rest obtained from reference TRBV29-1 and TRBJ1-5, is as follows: SAVISQKPSRDICQRGTSLTIQCQVDSQVTMMFWYRQQPGQSLTLIATANQGSEATYESGFVIDKFPISRPNLTFSTLTVSNMSPEDSSIYLCSVRGGYGNQPQHFGDGTRLSIL.

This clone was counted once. CDR3 coding DNA: TGTGCCAGCAGAGGGGGCGCGGACACTGAAGCTTTCTTT. As protein: CASRGGADTEAFF. The V call is TRBV28, the J call TRBJ1-1; TRBD1 matches 7 bases. From germline, CDR1 is MDHEN and CDR2 SYDVKM. This CDR3 contains 13 residues. Trimming cost V 6 bases and J 3 bases; bases outside gene matches: 4.

CDR3 in DNA: TGTGCCAGCAGCTTGGGGGGGACAGACGATCAGCCCCAGCATTTT. Protein: CASSLGGTDDQPQHF. The chain couples TRBV5-4 to TRBJ1-5, with 7 bases that match TRBD1. With 0 bases clipped from V and 5 bases from J, the junction kept 5 bases outside the gene matches. The length of the CDR3 is 15 residues. Germline values: CDR1 SGHNT, CDR2 YYREEE (reference sequence).

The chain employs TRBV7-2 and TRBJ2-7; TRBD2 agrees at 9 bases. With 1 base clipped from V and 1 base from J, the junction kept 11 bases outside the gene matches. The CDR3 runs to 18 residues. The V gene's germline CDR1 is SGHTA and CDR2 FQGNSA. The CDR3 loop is CASSLDNRPGLASYEQYF. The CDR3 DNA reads TGTGCCAGCAGCTTAGATAACAGACCGGGACTAGCATCCTACGAGCAGTACTTC.

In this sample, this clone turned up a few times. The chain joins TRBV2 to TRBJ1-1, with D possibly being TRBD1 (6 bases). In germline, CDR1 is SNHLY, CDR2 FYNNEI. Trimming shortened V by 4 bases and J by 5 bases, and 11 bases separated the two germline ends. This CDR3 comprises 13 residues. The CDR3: CASSVQGGTEAFF. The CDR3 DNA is TGTGCCAGCAGTGTACAGGGTGGAACTGAAGCTTTCTTT.

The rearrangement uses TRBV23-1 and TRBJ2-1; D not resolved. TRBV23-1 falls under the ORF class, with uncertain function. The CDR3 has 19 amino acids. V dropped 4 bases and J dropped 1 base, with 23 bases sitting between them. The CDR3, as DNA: TGCGCCAGCAGTCGGGCTAAATTTCCCCCCACGACGTCCTACAATGAGCAGTTCTTC. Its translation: CASSRAKFPPTTSYNEQFF.

CDR3 sequence: CASSLYLYTGDGNEQFF. CDR3 DNA sequence: TGTGCCAGCAGTTTATACCTCTATACAGGGGACGGCAATGAGCAGTTCTTC. The J gene is TRBJ2-1, the V gene TRBV28, with TRBD1 matching 7 bases. This CDR3 has 17 amino acids. Trimming took 1 base from V and 6 from J; bases not matched to a gene: 12. In germline, CDR1 is MDHEN, CDR2 SYDVKM.

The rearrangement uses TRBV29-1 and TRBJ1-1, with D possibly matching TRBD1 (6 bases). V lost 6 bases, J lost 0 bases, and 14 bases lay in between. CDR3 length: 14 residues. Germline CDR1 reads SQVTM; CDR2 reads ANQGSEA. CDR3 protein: CSVLRGVMNTEAFF. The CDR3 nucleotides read TGCAGCGTCCTCAGGGGAGTCATGAACACTGAAGCTTTCTTT.

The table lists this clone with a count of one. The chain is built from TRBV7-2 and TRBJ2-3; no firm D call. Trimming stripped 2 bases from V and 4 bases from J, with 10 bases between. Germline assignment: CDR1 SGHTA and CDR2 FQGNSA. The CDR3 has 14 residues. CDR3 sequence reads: CASSLPRSADTQYF. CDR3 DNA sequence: TGTGCCAGCAGCTTACCTAGATCGGCAGATACGCAGTATTTT.

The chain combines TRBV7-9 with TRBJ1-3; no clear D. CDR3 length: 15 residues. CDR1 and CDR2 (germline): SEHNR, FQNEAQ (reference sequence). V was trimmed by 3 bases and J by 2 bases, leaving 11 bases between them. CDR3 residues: CASSFGQNTGNTIYF. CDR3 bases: TGTGCCAGCAGCTTTGGGCAGAACACTGGAAACACCATATATTTT.

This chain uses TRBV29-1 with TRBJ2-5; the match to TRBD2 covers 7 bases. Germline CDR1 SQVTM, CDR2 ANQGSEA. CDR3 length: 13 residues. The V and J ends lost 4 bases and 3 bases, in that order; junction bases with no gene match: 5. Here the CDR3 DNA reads TGCAGCGTTGGAGGGGAGGGCAAAGAGACCCAGTACTTC. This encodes CSVGGEGKETQYF.

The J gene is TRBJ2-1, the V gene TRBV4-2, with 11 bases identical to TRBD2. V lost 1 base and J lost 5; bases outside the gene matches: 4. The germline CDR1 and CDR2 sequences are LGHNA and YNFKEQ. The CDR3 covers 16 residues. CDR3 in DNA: TGTGCCAGCAGCCAAGTTAGCGGGAGGGCCGACAATGAGCAGTTCTTC. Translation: CASSQVSGRADNEQFF.

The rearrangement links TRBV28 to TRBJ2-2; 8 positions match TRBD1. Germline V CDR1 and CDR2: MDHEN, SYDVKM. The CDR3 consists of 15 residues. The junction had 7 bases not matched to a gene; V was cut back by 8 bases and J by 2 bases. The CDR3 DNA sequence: TGTGCCAGCCTTCTCTCAGGGGGCAACACCGGGGAGCTGTTTTTT. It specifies CASLLSGGNTGELFF.

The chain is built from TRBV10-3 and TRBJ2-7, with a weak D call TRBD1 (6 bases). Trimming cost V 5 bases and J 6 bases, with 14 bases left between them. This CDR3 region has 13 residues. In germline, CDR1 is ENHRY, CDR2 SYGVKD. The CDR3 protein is CAISKQGRGEQYV. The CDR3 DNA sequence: TGTGCCATCAGTAAACAGGGACGGGGCGAGCAGTACGTC.

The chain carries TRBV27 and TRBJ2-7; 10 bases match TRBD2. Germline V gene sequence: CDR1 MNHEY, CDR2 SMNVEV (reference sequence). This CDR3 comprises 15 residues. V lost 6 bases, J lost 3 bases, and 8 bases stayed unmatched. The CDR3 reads CASSPIAGGGYEQYF. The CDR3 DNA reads TGTGCCAGCAGCCCTATAGCGGGAGGAGGCTACGAGCAGTACTTC.

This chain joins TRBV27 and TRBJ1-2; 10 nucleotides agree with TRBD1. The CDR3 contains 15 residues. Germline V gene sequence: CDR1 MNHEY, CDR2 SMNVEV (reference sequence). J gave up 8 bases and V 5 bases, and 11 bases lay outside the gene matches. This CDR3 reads CASSAHFGTGEGYTF. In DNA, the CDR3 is TGTGCCAGCAGTGCTCACTTTGGGACAGGGGAAGGCTACACCTTC.

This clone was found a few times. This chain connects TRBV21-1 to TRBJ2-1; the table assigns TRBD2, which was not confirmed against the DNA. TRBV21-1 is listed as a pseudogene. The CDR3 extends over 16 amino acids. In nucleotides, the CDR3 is TGTGCCAGCAGCATACGACTACCTCCTCTCCCTAATGAGCAGTTCTTC. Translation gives CASSIRLPPLPNEQFF.

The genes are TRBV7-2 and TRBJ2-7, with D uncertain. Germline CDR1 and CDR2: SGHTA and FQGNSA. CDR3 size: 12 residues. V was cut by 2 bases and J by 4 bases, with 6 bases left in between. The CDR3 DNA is TGTGCCAGCAGCTTAAGCCCTTACGAGCAGTACTTC. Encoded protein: CASSLSPYEQYF.

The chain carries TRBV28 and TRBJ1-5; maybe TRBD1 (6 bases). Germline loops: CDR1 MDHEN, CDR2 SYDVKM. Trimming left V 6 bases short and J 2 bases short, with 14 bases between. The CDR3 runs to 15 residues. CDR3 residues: CASSLGGHGNQPQHF. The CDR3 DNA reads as TGTGCCAGCAGCCTGGGGGGGCACGGCAATCAGCCCCAGCATTTT.

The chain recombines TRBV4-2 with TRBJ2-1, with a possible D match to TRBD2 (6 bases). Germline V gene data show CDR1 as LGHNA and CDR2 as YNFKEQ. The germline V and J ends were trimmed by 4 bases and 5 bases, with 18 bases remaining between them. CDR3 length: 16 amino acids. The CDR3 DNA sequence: TGTGCCAGCAGCCTAAGAATTAGCGGACTCCACAATGAGCAGTTCTTC. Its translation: CASSLRISGLHNEQFF.

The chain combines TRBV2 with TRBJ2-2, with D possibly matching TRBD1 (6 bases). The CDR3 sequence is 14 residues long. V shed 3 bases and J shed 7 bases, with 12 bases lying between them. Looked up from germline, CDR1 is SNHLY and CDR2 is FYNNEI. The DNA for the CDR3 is TGTGCCAGCAGTGACAACAGGGCGGTCGGGGAGCTGTTTTTT. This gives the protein CASSDNRAVGELFF.